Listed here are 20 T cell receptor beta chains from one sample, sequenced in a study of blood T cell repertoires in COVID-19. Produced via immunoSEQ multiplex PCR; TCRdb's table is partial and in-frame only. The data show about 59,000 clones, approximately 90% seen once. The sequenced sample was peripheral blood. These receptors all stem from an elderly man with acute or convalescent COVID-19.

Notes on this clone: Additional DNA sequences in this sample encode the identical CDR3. CDR3 residues: CASSYSSGVQPQHF. In nucleotides, the CDR3 is TGTGCCAGCAGTTATTCGTCGGGAGTTCAGCCCCAGCATTTT. V usage is TRBV6-5 and J usage is TRBJ1-5; no clear D gene. CDR3 length equals 14 residues. The V end lost 3 bases, the J end lost 6 bases, and 12 bases lay between the germline ends. CDR1 is MNHEY, CDR2 SVGAGI, per germline.

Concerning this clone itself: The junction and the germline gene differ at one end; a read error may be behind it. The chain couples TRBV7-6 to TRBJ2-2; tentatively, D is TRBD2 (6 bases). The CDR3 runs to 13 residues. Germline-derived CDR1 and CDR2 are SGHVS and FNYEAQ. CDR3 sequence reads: CASSFGSDGGLFF. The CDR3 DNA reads TGTGCCAGCAGCTTTGGCTCAGACGGGGGGCTGTTTTTT. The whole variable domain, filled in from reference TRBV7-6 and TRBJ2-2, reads GAGVSQSPRYKVTKRGQDVALRCDPISGHVSLYWYRQALGQGPEFLTYFNYEAQQDKSGLPNDRFSAERPEGSISTLTIQRTEQRDSAMYRCASSFGSDGGLFFGEGSRLTVL.

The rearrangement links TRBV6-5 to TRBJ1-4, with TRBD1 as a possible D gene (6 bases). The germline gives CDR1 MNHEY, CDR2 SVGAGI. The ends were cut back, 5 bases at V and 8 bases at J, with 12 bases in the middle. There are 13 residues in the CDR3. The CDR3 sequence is CASSRDRLEKLFF. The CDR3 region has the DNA TGTGCCAGCAGTCGTGACAGGCTGGAAAAACTGTTTTTT.

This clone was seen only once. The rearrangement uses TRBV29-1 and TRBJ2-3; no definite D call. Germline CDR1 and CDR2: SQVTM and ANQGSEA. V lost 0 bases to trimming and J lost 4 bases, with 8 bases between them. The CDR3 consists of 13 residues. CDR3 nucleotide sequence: TGCAGCGTTGAAGAACCCGCGCCAGATACGCAGTATTTT. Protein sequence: CSVEEPAPDTQYF.

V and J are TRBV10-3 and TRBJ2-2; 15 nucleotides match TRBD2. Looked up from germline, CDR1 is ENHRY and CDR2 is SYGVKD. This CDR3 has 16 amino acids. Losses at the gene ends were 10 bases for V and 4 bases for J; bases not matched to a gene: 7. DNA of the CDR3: TGTGCCACCGGACTAGCGGGGGGGCAGGGCACCGGGGAGCTGTTTTTT. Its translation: CATGLAGGQGTGELFF.

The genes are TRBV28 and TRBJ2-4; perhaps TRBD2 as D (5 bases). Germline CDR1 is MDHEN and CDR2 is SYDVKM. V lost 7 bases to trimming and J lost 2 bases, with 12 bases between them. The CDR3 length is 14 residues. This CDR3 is CASTTREPKNIQYF. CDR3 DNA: TGTGCCAGCACCACAAGGGAGCCCAAAAACATTCAGTACTTC.

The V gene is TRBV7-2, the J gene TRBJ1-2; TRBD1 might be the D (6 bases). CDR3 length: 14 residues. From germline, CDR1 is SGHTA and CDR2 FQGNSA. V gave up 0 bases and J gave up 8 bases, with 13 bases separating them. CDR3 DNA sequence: TGTGCCAGCAGCTTAGCTGGGGGGGCCCAAGGCTACACCTTC. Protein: CASSLAGGAQGYTF.

The CDR3: CSVEVAGARETQYF. The DNA of the CDR3 is TGCAGCGTTGAGGTAGCGGGGGCCCGGGAGACCCAGTACTTC. This chain links TRBV29-1 with TRBJ2-5; 9 bases fit TRBD2. The CDR3 sequence is 14 residues long. Germline V gene lookup returns CDR1 SQVTM and CDR2 ANQGSEA. Losses at the gene ends were 3 bases for V and 5 bases for J; bases not matched to a gene: 7.

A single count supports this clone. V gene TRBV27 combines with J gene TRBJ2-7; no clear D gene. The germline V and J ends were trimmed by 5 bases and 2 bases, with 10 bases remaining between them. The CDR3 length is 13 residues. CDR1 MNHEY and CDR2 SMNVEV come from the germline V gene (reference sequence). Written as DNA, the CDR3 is TGTGCCAGCAGTCGAGGAGAAACCTACGAGCAGTACTTC. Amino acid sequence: CASSRGETYEQYF.

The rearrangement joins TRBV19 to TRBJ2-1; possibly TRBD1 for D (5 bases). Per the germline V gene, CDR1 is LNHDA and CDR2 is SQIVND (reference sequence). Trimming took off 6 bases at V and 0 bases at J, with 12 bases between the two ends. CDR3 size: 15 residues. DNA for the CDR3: TGTGCCAGTAGACAGTTCGACAGCTCCTACAATGAGCAGTTCTTC. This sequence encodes CASRQFDSSYNEQFF.

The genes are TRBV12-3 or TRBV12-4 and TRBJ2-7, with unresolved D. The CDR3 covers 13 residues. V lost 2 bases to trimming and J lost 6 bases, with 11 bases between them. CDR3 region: CASSLSHGSEQYF. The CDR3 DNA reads TGTGCCAGCAGTTTAAGTCACGGGTCCGAGCAGTACTTC.

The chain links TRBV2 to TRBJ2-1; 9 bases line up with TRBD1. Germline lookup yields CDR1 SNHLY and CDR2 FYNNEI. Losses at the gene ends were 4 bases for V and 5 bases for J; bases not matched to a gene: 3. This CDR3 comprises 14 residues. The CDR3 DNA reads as TGTGCCAGCAGTGGGACAGGGGATCACAATGAGCAGTTCTTC. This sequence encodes CASSGTGDHNEQFF. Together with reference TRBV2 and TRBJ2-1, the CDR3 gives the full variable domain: EPEVTQTPSHQVTQMGQEVILRCVPISNHLYFYWYRQILGQKVEFLVSFYNNEISEKSEIFDDQFSVERPDGSNFTLKIRSTKLEDSAMYFCASSGTGDHNEQFFGPGTRLTVL.

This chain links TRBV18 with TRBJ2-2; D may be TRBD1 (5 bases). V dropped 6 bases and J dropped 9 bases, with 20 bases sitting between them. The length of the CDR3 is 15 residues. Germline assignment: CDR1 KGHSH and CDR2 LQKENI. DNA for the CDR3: TGTGCCAGCTCCCCAACGGCAACAGGTAGCCGGGAGCTGTTTTTT. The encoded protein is CASSPTATGSRELFF.

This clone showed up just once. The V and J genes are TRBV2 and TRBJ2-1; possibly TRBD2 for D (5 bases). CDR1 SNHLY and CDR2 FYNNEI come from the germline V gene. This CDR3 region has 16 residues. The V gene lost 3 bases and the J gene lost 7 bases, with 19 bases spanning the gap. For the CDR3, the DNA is TGTGCCAGCAGTGAGGGTAGGACTCTCCTCGGAAATGAGCAGTTCTTC. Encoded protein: CASSEGRTLLGNEQFF.

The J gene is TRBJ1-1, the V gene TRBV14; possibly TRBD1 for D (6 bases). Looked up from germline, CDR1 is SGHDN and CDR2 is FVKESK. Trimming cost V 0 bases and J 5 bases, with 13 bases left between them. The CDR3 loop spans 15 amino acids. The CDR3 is CASSQDFRGPTEAFF. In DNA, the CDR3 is TGTGCCAGCAGCCAAGATTTCAGGGGTCCTACTGAAGCTTTCTTT.

CDR3 protein: CASSQDRGSGQLYGYTF. The CDR3 DNA reads as TGCGCCAGCAGCCAAGATAGAGGATCTGGACAGCTCTATGGCTACACCTTC. The genes are TRBV4-1 and TRBJ1-2, with D perhaps TRBD1 (6 bases). Germline-derived CDR1 and CDR2 are MGHRA and YSYEKL. The CDR3 spans 17 residues. V was trimmed by 0 bases and J by 4 bases, leaving 18 bases between them.

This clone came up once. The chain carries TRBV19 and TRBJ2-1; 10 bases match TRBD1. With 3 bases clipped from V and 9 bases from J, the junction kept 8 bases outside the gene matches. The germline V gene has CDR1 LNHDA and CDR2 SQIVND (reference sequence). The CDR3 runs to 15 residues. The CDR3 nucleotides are TGTGCCAGTAGTATGCAGGACAGGGGGTATAGTGAGCAGTTCTTC. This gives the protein CASSMQDRGYSEQFF.

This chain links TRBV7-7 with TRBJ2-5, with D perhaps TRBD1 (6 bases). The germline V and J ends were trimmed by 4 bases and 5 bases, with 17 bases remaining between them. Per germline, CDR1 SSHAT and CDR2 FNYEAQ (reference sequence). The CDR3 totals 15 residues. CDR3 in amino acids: CASSSGDTTGETQYF. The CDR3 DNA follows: TGTGCCAGCAGCTCCGGGGACACCACCGGTGAGACCCAGTACTTC.

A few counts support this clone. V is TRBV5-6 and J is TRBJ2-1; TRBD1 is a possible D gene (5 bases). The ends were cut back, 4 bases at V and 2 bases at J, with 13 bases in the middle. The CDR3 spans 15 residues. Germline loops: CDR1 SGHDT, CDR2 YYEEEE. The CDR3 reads CASSRAGFAYNEQFF. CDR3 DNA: TGTGCCAGCAGCAGGGCAGGGTTCGCCTACAATGAGCAGTTCTTC.

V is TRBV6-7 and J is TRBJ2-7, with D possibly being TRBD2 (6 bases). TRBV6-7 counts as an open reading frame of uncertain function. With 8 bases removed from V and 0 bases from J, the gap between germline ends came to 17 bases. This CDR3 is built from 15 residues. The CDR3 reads CASPSAGTSSYEQYF. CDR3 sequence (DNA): TGTGCCAGCCCCAGTGCGGGGACGAGCTCCTACGAGCAGTACTTC.